The sequence of this TCR beta chain was determined in a study of blood T cells in healthy people across ages. Primers used in a second PCR of about 6 to 11 cycles were a sample-barcoded 5' primer and a J-beta primer mix. Each CDR3 protein gets one entry after TCRdb re-called the 5' RACE reads with MiXCR. The sample contains 920,000 or so distinct CDR3 sequences, over 35% of which appear only once. J gave up 11 bases and V 2 bases, and 7 bases lay outside the gene matches. The CDR3 sequence is 14 residues long. V gene TRBV12-3 or TRBV12-4 combines with J gene TRBJ2-5, with 11 nucleotides matching TRBD2. Input material: blood. This clonotype was obtained from a woman aged 55-70 years in good health. This CDR3 reads CASSLLLAGVEQYF. CDR3 coding DNA: TGTGCCAGCAGTTTATTACTAGCGGGAGTTGAGCAGTACTTC.